One sample yielded the 9 T cell receptor beta chains listed below, sequenced in a study of cytomegalovirus exposure and HLA in healthy donors. PCR used 60 Vbeta primers and 13 Jbeta primers. Repertoires were generated with immunoSEQ multiplex PCR, while TCRdb's copy carries only in-frame clones and drops some. The sample shows some 77,000 clones, about 80% of them seen only once. The sequenced material came from PBMCs. These receptors all come from a man aged 50 to 60 in good health and CMV-seropositive.

V is TRBV7-8 and J is TRBJ1-1, with TRBD1 matching 8 bases. The CDR3 is 16 amino acids. Per germline, CDR1 SGHVS and CDR2 FQNEAQ. Trimming removed 3 bases from V and 0 bases from J; junction bases left unmatched: 6. The CDR3 nucleotides read TGTGCCAGCAGCTTGCGCCGACAGGGGCTGAACACTGAAGCTTTCTTT. Translated, it gives CASSLRRQGLNTEAFF.

As to this clone: The junction does not match germline at one end; this may be a read error. The V and J genes are TRBV6-1 and TRBJ2-4; no clear D gene. The CDR3 runs 17 residues. Germline CDR1 and CDR2: MNHNS and SASEGT. The CDR3 loop reads CASSEVVGPQPKNSQYF. CDR3 coding DNA: TGTGCCAGCAGTGAAGTTGTGGGTCCCCAACCCAAAAACAGTCAGTACTTC.

The J gene is TRBJ1-4, the V gene TRBV7-6, with D unclear. The CDR3 runs 13 residues. V shed 0 bases and J shed 8 bases, with 7 bases lying between them. In germline, CDR1 is SGHVS, CDR2 FNYEAQ. The CDR3 nucleotides read TGTGCCAGCAGCTTAGCCGGGGTGGAAAAACTGTTTTTT. Protein sequence: CASSLAGVEKLFF.

This chain uses TRBV7-2 with TRBJ2-7, with 7 bases aligning to TRBD2. The germline V gene encodes CDR1 SGHTA and CDR2 FQGNSA. Germline trimming cut 1 base from V and 1 base from J; bases unmatched to any gene: 7. The CDR3 covers 16 residues. The CDR3 region is CASSLGASGSSYEQYF. The CDR3 DNA reads TGTGCCAGCAGCTTAGGGGCTAGCGGAAGTTCCTACGAGCAGTACTTC.

The CDR3 region has the DNA TGTGCCAGCAGTGAAGCGTCTAGCGGGAGGTCGAAAGCCTACGAGCAGTACTTC. Encoded protein: CASSEASSGRSKAYEQYF. This chain joins TRBV6-1 and TRBJ2-7; 11 positions agree with TRBD2. Germline lookup yields CDR1 MNHNS and CDR2 SASEGT. The CDR3 covers 18 residues. After removal of 0 bases from V and 2 bases from J, the junction contained 9 bases not matched to a gene.

The rearrangement links TRBV5-5 to TRBJ2-7; TRBD2 agrees at 8 bases. The CDR3 has 15 amino acids. Unmatched junction bases numbered 11, after V lost 5 bases and J lost 4 bases. Germline loops: CDR1 SGHKS, CDR2 YYEKEE (reference sequence). CDR3 loop: CASSYSGMKMYEQYF. CDR3 nucleotides: TGTGCCAGCAGTTATAGCGGGATGAAGATGTACGAGCAGTACTTC.

The chain joins TRBV9 to TRBJ2-6, with 7 bases aligning to TRBD2. In germline, CDR1 is SGDLS, CDR2 YYNGEE. The CDR3 has 15 amino acids. V dropped 4 bases and J dropped 4; count of bases not matched to a gene: 5. The chain's CDR3 is CASSTRGDGANVLTF. In DNA, the CDR3 is TGTGCCAGCAGCACCCGGGGGGACGGGGCCAACGTCCTGACTTTC.

The V and J genes are TRBV29-1 and TRBJ1-2, with TRBD1 matching 12 bases. Germline CDR1 reads SQVTM; CDR2 reads ANQGSEA. The V and J ends lost 7 bases and 13 bases, in that order; junction bases with no gene match: 13. The CDR3 is 13 residues long. The CDR3 spells CSAEGQGASVGTF. CDR3 bases: TGCAGCGCCGAGGGACAGGGGGCGAGCGTAGGCACCTTC.

This clone was seen ten or more times. The chain joins TRBV7-8 to TRBJ2-7; possibly TRBD1 for D (5 bases). Germline CDR1 is SGHVS and CDR2 is FQNEAQ. The V end lost 5 bases, the J end lost 2 bases, and 16 bases lay between the germline ends. CDR3 length equals 15 residues. Here the CDR3 reads CASSPQPGATYEQYF. The CDR3 bases are TGTGCCAGCAGCCCTCAACCTGGGGCAACCTACGAGCAGTACTTC.